This note documents a single T cell receptor beta chain sequence. Using immunoSEQ multiplex PCR, the repertoire was profiled, and TCRdb retains in-frame clones only, with some absent. The sample includes approximately 100,000 clones, 90% of them seen just once. Trimming took 0 bases from V and 6 from J, leaving 11 bases between them. The CDR3 has 14 residues. CDR1 is MNHNS and CDR2 is SASEGT in the germline V gene. This specimen belongs to a study of control samples from healthy donors and cancer patients. V and J are TRBV6-1 and TRBJ1-1; D gene uncertain. Sequences were obtained from blood. This TCR was sampled from a woman younger than 30 in good health. The CDR3 coding sequence is TGTGCCAGCAGTGAAGCGTCCGGGCCCGCTGAAGCTTTCTTT. Its protein is CASSEASGPAEAFF.